This record covers a single T cell receptor beta chain. This entry comes from a study of blood T cell repertoires in COVID-19. Study details: Sample material is recorded as cDNA or gDNA derived from T cells, B-cell-depleted T cells, or PBMCs.

Sequencing was performed with immunoSEQ multiplex PCR; in TCRdb, only in-frame clones are kept and a portion is missing. The table records about 250,000 clones, around 81% of them present only once. Material: peripheral blood. This TCR derives from a man aged 45-60 years with active or convalescent COVID-19.

The CDR3 protein is CASSQGGGQAYDTQYF. Written as DNA, the CDR3 is TGTGCCAGCAGCCAGGGGGGGGGACAGGCCTATGATACGCAGTATTTT. The chain combines TRBV4-2 with TRBJ2-3, with D perhaps TRBD1 (8 bases). The CDR3 has 16 residues. Looked up from germline, CDR1 is LGHNA and CDR2 is YNFKEQ. V lost 3 bases and J lost 6, with 19 bases in between.